The next 21 T cell receptor beta chains were all read from a single sample in a study of cytotoxic CD8 clonotypes in ibrutinib-treated CLL. Data came from immunoSEQ multiplex PCR; TCRdb stores just in-frame clones and leaves some out. This table has roughly 250,000 clones, 60% to 75% appearing once. The sequencing used PBMCs, collected after 24 months of ibrutinib treatment. The source of these receptors is a human donor with chronic lymphocytic leukemia.

The J gene is TRBJ1-3, the V gene TRBV9, with a possible D match to TRBD1 (6 bases). CDR3 size: 15 residues. Trimming took off 3 bases at V and 4 bases at J, with 14 bases between the two ends. Germline lookup yields CDR1 SGDLS and CDR2 YYNGEE. Written as DNA, the CDR3 is TGTGCCAGCAGCGACTCGGGGACATTAGGAAACACCATATATTTT. As protein: CASSDSGTLGNTIYF.

The CDR3, as DNA: TGTGCCGCCGGGGGGCAGCGGGAGAGGGGTGAGCAGTTCTTC. Its translation is CAAGGQRERGEQFF. V and J are TRBV6-8 and TRBJ2-1, with TRBD2 matching over 8 bases. The CDR3 length is 14 residues. The germline V gene encodes CDR1 MNHGY and CDR2 SAAAGT. The V segment lost 11 bases and the J segment 9 bases; nucleotides outside the gene matches: 15.

This chain joins TRBV7-3 and TRBJ2-3; D possibly corresponds to TRBD1 (5 bases). Trimming took off 2 bases at V and 8 bases at J, with 14 bases between the two ends. Germline lookup yields CDR1 SGHTA and CDR2 FQGTGA. The CDR3 has 14 residues. The CDR3, as DNA: TGTGCCAGCAGCTTAGACCCAGGGCCGGGTACGCAGTATTTT. Translated, it gives CASSLDPGPGTQYF.

The chain uses TRBV27 and TRBJ2-7, with unresolved D. V was trimmed by 0 bases and J by 3 bases, leaving 9 bases between them. Germline V gives CDR1 MNHEY, CDR2 SMNVEV (reference sequence). The CDR3 length is 14 residues. The chain's CDR3 is CASSLSGRFYEQYF. Written as DNA, the CDR3 is TGTGCCAGCAGTTTATCTGGCAGGTTCTACGAGCAGTACTTC.

This chain connects TRBV19 to TRBJ2-6; no reliable D call. The length of the CDR3 is 15 residues. Germline values: CDR1 LNHDA, CDR2 SQIVND (reference sequence). V was pared by 2 bases and J by 0 bases, with 5 bases between. The CDR3 DNA reads as TGTGCCAGTAGTATACCTCGCTCTGGGGCCAACGTCCTGACTTTC. Its translation: CASSIPRSGANVLTF.

This sequence joins TRBV4-2 and TRBJ2-2; D may be TRBD2 (5 bases). Germline V gene sequence: CDR1 LGHNA, CDR2 YNFKEQ. The CDR3 extends over 18 amino acids. V was pared by 0 bases and J by 0 bases, with 14 bases between. CDR3 sequence reads: CASSQEGSLTANTGELFF. CDR3 nucleotides: TGTGCCAGCAGCCAAGAAGGGAGCCTTACCGCGAACACCGGGGAGCTGTTTTTT.

The chain joins TRBV27 to TRBJ2-2; no reliable D call. The CDR3 runs 12 residues. Between the trimmed V and J ends, which lost 4 bases and 1 base, there was a span of 1 base. CDR1 MNHEY and CDR2 SMNVEV come from the germline V gene (reference sequence). The DNA of the CDR3 is TGTGCCAGCAGTTGGAACACCGGGGAGCTGTTTTTT. This gives the protein CASSWNTGELFF.

The genes are TRBV11-2 and TRBJ2-7; perhaps TRBD2 as D (6 bases). CDR1 is SGHAT and CDR2 is FQNNGV in the germline V gene. The length of the CDR3 is 13 residues. V lost 5 bases to trimming and J lost 7 bases, with 15 bases between them. The chain's CDR3 is CASSPQGSGEQYF. The DNA of the CDR3 is TGTGCCAGCAGCCCCCAGGGTAGCGGTGAGCAGTACTTC.

The sample holds one count of this clone. The rearrangement links TRBV19 to TRBJ2-7; 8 bases line up with TRBD1. J was trimmed by 3 bases and V by 2 bases; bases with no gene match: 9. CDR1 is LNHDA and CDR2 is SQIVND in the germline V gene (reference sequence). CDR3 size: 16 residues. The CDR3 region has the DNA TGTGCCAGTAGTATAAGGGCCGGGACAGGACTCTACGAGCAGTACTTC. Residues: CASSIRAGTGLYEQYF.

CDR3 sequence (DNA): TGTGCCAGTAGTCCGCAACCGGTAAGTGGCACTGAAGCTTTCTTT. Amino acid sequence: CASSPQPVSGTEAFF. The chain links TRBV19 to TRBJ1-1, with no clear D. Trimming took off 5 bases at V and 4 bases at J, with 17 bases between the two ends. CDR1 and CDR2 (germline): LNHDA, SQIVND (reference sequence). The CDR3 loop spans 15 amino acids.

This clone turned up a few times. The chain couples TRBV29-1 to TRBJ1-2; 7 bases agree with TRBD1. J gave up 2 bases and V 7 bases, and 7 bases lay outside the gene matches. Germline values: CDR1 SQVTM, CDR2 ANQGSEA. The CDR3 spans 13 residues. The CDR3: CSARDSANYGYTF. The CDR3 bases are TGCAGCGCCCGGGACAGCGCGAACTATGGCTACACCTTC.

V is TRBV7-8 and J is TRBJ2-2; 14 nucleotides match TRBD2. The CDR3 is made up of 16 amino acids. The germline V gene encodes CDR1 SGHVS and CDR2 FQNEAQ. The V and J ends lost 1 base and 6 bases, in that order; junction bases with no gene match: 1. The CDR3 DNA is TGTGCCAGCAGCTTAGGGACTAGCGGGAGGCCCGGGGAGCTGTTTTTT. Residues: CASSLGTSGRPGELFF.

The rearrangement uses TRBV6-5 and TRBJ1-2; D remains ambiguous. The germline gives CDR1 MNHEY, CDR2 SVGAGI. The CDR3 extends over 13 amino acids. V was shortened by 4 bases and J by 5 bases, with 11 bases between the two germline ends. The CDR3, as DNA: TGTGCCAGCAGTTTTGGGGAACGTTATGGCTACACCTTC. Its protein product is CASSFGERYGYTF.

The J gene is TRBJ2-3, the V gene TRBV7-6; a possible D gene is TRBD1 (5 bases). Germline V gives CDR1 SGHVS, CDR2 FNYEAQ. CDR3 length: 16 residues. V was clipped by 2 bases and J by 0 bases, with 12 bases between them. The CDR3 DNA is TGTGCCAGCAGCTTATCTAAGGGGCGAAGCACAGATACGCAGTATTTT. As protein: CASSLSKGRSTDTQYF. The full variable domain, completed using reference TRBV7-6 and TRBJ2-3, is GAGVSQSPRYKVTKRGQDVALRCDPISGHVSLYWYRQALGQGPEFLTYFNYEAQQDKSGLPNDRFSAERPEGSISTLTIQRTEQRDSAMYRCASSLSKGRSTDTQYFGPGTRLTVL.

The chain employs TRBV2 and TRBJ2-5, with 14 bases identical to TRBD2. The CDR3 runs 17 residues. The ends lost 8 bases at V and 3 bases at J; junction bases unmatched: 11. CDR1 is SNHLY and CDR2 is FYNNEI in the germline V gene. Here the CDR3 reads CASETSGRVPLKETQYF. In nucleotides, the CDR3 is TGTGCCAGCGAGACTAGCGGGAGGGTCCCCCTCAAAGAGACCCAGTACTTC.

The J gene is TRBJ2-3, the V gene TRBV29-1; weak D call: TRBD2 (6 bases). The ends were cut back, 4 bases at V and 6 bases at J, with 17 bases in the middle. Germline V gene sequence: CDR1 SQVTM, CDR2 ANQGSEA. The CDR3 spans 14 residues. In nucleotides, the CDR3 is TGCAGCGTTGTGAGGGGTAGCGGAGGGGATACGCAGTATTTT. Translation gives CSVVRGSGGDTQYF.

This chain joins TRBV18 and TRBJ2-7; D possibly corresponds to TRBD2 (5 bases). V lost 6 bases, J lost 3 bases, and 21 bases lay in between. Germline values: CDR1 KGHSH, CDR2 LQKENI. CDR3 length: 16 amino acids. The CDR3 here is CASSTNGPSRNYEQYF. Here the CDR3 DNA reads TGTGCCAGCTCGACCAATGGTCCTAGCCGAAACTACGAGCAGTACTTC. Together with reference TRBV18 and TRBJ2-7, the CDR3 gives the full variable domain: NAGVMQNPRHLVRRRGQEARLRCSPMKGHSHVYWYRQLPEEGLKFMVYLQKENIIDESGMPKERFSAEFPKEGPSILRIQQVVRGDSAAYFCASSTNGPSRNYEQYFGPGTRLTVT.

The chain employs TRBV5-6 and TRBJ2-4; D remains ambiguous. Trimming took 0 bases from V and 1 from J, leaving 5 bases between them. Per germline, CDR1 SGHDT and CDR2 YYEEEE. CDR3 length equals 14 residues. This CDR3 is CASSLGGAKNIQYF. The DNA for the CDR3 is TGTGCCAGCAGCTTGGGGGGTGCCAAAAACATTCAGTACTTC. Supplemented by reference TRBV5-6 and TRBJ2-4, the full variable domain reads DAGVTQSPTHLIKTRGQQVTLRCSPKSGHDTVSWYQQALGQGPQFIFQYYEEEERQRGNFPDRFSGHQFPNYSSELNVNALLLGDSALYLCASSLGGAKNIQYFGAGTRLSVL.

This clone was picked up a small number of times. The V call is TRBV7-8, the J call TRBJ2-7; D possibly corresponds to TRBD2 (6 bases). Germline CDR1 reads SGHVS; CDR2 reads FQNEAQ. CDR3 size: 15 residues. V dropped 5 bases and J dropped 1 base, with 15 bases sitting between them. The DNA for the CDR3 is TGTGCCAGCAGCCGCCGGGACTCTAATTCCTACGAGCAGTACTTC. Translating it yields CASSRRDSNSYEQYF.

The J gene is TRBJ2-5, the V gene TRBV30; D remains unclear. V dropped 4 bases and J dropped 2 bases, with 11 bases sitting between them. Germline assignment: CDR1 GTSNPN and CDR2 SVGIG (reference sequence). This CDR3 has 13 residues. The CDR3 nucleotides are TGTGCCTGGACCGGAGAAGGACAAGAGACCCAGTACTTC. Translating it yields CAWTGEGQETQYF. Variable domain in full (rest from reference TRBV30 and TRBJ2-5): SQTIHQWPATLVQPVGSPLSLECTVEGTSNPNLYWYRQAAGRGLQLLFYSVGIGQISSEVPQNLSASRPQDRQFILSSKKLLLSDSGFYLCAWTGEGQETQYFGPGTRLLVL.

This clone was seen a single time. The chain uses TRBV10-2 and TRBJ2-1; D assignment may be TRBD1 or TRBD2 (5 bases each). CDR3 length: 13 amino acids. V dropped 8 bases and J dropped 6 bases, with 14 bases sitting between them. The V gene's germline CDR1 is WSHSY and CDR2 SAAADI. CDR3 sequence reads: CASARGAVNEQFF. The CDR3 coding sequence is TGCGCCAGCGCCCGAGGGGCGGTCAATGAGCAGTTCTTC.